This TCR beta chain was identified in a study of beta chain features in type 1 diabetes. As for the study in general: When patients were set against healthy donors, age, gender and cell yields were similar. Overall study findings and caveats: Short templates might get an advantage during PCR, and this would be equal in patients and controls.

As for this clone: What it binds is not known.

Germline loops: CDR1 SGHTA, CDR2 FQGNSA. The V gene end was trimmed by 5 bases and the J gene end by 4 bases; junction bases not matched to a gene: 15. The CDR3 runs 17 residues. Every bit of the isolated RNA underwent reverse transcription, so sequencing read expressed TCRB transcripts. Data came from immunoSEQ multiplex PCR; TCRdb stores just in-frame clones and leaves some out. The sample gives 150,000 to 160,000 clones, 11% of which show up once; roughly 1.9% is in the top ten. Sequencing used central memory CD4+ T cells from blood. The sequence came from a man in his late teens or twenties in good health. This rearrangement joins TRBV7-2 to TRBJ2-7, with 9 bases identical to TRBD2. CDR3 sequence (DNA): TGTGCCAGCAGCCCGCGGCTAGCGGGGCCCAAAAGTTACGAGCAGTACTTC. Protein: CASSPRLAGPKSYEQYF.